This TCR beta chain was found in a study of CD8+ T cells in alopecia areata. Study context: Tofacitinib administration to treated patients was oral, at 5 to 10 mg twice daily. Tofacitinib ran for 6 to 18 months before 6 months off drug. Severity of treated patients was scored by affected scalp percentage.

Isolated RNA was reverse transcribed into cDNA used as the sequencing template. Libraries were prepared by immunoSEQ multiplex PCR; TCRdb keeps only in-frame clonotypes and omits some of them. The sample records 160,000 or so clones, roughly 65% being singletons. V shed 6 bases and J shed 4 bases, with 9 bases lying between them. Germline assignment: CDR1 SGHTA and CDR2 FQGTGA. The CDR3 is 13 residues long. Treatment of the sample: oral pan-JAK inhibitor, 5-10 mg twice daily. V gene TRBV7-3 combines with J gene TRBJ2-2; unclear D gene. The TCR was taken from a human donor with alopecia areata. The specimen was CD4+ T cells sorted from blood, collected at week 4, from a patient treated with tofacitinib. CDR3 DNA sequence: TGTGCCAGCAGTCTCGACATCACCGGGGAGCTGTTTTTT. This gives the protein CASSLDITGELFF.